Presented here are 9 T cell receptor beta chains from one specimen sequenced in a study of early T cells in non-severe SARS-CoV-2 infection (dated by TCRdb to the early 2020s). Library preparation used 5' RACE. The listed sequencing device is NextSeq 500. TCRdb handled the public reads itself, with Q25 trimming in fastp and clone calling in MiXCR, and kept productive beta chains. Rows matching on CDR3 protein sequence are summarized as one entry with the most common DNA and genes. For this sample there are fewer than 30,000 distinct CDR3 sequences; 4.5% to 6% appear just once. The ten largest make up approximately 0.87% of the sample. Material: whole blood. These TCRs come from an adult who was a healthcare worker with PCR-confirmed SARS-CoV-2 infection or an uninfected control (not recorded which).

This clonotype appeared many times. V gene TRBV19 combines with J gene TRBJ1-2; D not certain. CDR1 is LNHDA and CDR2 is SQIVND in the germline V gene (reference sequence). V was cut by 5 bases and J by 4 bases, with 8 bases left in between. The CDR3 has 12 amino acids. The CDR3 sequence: CASSPQSYGYTF. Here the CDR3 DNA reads TGTGCCAGTAGTCCTCAGAGCTATGGCTACACCTTC.

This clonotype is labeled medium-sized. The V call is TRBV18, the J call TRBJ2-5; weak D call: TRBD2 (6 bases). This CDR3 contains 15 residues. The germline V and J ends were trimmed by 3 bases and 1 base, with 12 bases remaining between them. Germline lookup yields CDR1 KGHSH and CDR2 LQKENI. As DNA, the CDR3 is TGTGCCAGCTCACCTAACGGGGGTTCCCAAGAGACCCAGTACTTC. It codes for CASSPNGGSQETQYF.

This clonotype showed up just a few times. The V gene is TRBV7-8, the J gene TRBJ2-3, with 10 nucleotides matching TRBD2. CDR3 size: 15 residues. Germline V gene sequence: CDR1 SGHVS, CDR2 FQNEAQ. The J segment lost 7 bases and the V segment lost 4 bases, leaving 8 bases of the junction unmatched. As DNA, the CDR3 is TGTGCCAGCAGCTCCGCCCTGGGACTAGCGAATACGCAGTATTTT. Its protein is CASSSALGLANTQYF.

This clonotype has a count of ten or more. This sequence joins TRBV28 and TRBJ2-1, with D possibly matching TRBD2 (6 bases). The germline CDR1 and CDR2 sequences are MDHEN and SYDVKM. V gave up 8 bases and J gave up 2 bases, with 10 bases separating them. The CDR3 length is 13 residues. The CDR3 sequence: CASRRGAYNEQFF. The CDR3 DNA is TGTGCCAGCCGGAGGGGCGCCTACAATGAGCAGTTCTTC. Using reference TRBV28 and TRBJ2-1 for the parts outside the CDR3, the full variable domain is DVKVTQSSRYLVKRTGEKVFLECVQDMDHENMFWYRQDPGLGLRLIYFSYDVKMKEKGDIPEGYSVSREKKERFSLILESASTNQTSMYLCASRRGAYNEQFFGPGTRLTVL.

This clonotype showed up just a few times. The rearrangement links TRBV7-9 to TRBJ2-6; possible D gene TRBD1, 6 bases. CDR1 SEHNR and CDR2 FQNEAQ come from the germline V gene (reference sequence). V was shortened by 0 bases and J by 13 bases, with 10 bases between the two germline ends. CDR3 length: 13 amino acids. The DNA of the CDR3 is TGTGCCAGCAGCTTAGCAGGGGGTCAGGTCCTGACTTTC. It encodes CASSLAGGQVLTF.

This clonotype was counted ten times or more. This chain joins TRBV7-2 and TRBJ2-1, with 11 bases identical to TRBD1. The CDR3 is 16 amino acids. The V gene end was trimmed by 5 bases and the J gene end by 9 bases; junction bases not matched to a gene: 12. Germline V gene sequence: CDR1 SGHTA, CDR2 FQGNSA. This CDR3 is CASSRNSGTGGTEQFF. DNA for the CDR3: TGTGCCAGCAGCCGAAACTCCGGGACAGGGGGGACTGAGCAGTTCTTC. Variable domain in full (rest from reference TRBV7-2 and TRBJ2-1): GAGVSQSPSNKVTEKGKDVELRCDPISGHTALYWYRQSLGQGLEFLIYFQGNSAPDKSGLPSDRFSAERTGGSVSTLTIQRTQQEDSAVYLCASSRNSGTGGTEQFFGPGTRLTVL.

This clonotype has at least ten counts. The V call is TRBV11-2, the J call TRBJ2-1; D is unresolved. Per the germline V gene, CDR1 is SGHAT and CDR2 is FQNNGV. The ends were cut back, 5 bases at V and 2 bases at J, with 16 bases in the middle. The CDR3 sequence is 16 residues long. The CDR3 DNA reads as TGTGCCAGCAGCCCCGGTCGGCTAGTACCCTACAATGAGCAGTTCTTC. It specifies CASSPGRLVPYNEQFF.

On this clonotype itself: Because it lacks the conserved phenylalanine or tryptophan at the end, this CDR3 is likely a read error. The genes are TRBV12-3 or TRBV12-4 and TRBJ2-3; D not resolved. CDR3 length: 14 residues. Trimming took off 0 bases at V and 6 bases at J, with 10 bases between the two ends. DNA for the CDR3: TGTGCCAGCAGTTTAGCGTGGGCCACGGATACGCAGTATTTA. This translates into CASSLAWATDTQYL.

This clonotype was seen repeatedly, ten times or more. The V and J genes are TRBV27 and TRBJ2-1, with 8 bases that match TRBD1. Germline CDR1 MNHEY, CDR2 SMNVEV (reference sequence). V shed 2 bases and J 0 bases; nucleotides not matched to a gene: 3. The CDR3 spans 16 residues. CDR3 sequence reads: CASSLVTGASYNEQFF. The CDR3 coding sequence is TGTGCCAGCAGTTTAGTGACAGGGGCCTCCTACAATGAGCAGTTCTTC.